This T cell receptor (beta chain) was recorded in a study of T-cell reconstitution after alpha-beta-depleted transplantation in children. Notes on the study in general: Several hundred graft clones that had expanded were reportedly the source of alpha-beta T cells about two months after transplant. Fresh T-cell production supplied most of the T-cell counts and diversity seen one year after transplant.

A few counts support this clonotype. Its antigen is unknown. From germline, CDR1 is LNHDA and CDR2 SQIVND (reference sequence). The CDR3 covers 12 residues. With 10 bases removed from V and 2 bases from J, the gap between germline ends came to 9 bases. For TCRbeta, the library was prepared with unique molecular identifiers. Using its own MiXCR run on the PCR reads, TCRdb lists one record per CDR3 protein. The repertoire holds some 600,000 distinct CDR3 sequences, with roughly 13% as singletons. The material was PBMCs, mostly from graft donor cells, obtained 360 days after TCRalphabeta/CD19-depleted stem cell transplant. This chain uses TRBV19 with TRBJ2-1; possible D gene TRBD2, 6 bases. This TCR was sampled from a male patient aged 5 to 17 who had a stem cell transplant for acute myeloid leukemia, so the T cells may come from the graft donor. CDR3 nucleotides: TGTGCCACCGGGACTGCCTACAATGAGCAGTTCTTC. Translating gives CATGTAYNEQFF. Filled out from reference TRBV19 and TRBJ2-1, the complete variable domain reads DGGITQSPKYLFRKEGQNVTLSCEQNLNHDAMYWYRQDPGQGLRLIYYSQIVNDFQKGDIAEGYSVSREKKESFPLTVTSAQKNPTAFYLCATGTAYNEQFFGPGTRLTVL.